Below, one TCR beta chain is given with its context. The sample belongs to a study of blood T cell repertoires in COVID-19. The overall study: Spain, Italy and the United States supplied samples that represented acute and convalescent COVID-19. T cells, B-cell-depleted T cells, or PBMCs provided the cDNA or gDNA that served as material.

Followed longitudinally, the Seattle patients had been enrolled during active infection. Per the authors' pipeline: Counts of nucleated cells, estimated from reference gene primer amplification, were obtained. The protocol was immunoSEQ multiplex PCR, while the TCRdb copy is restricted to in-frame clones and leaves out a portion. V and J calls and clone size follow that table, whereas D and trimming were derived from the DNA. The sample carries 200,000 to 250,000 clones, more than 70% recorded once. Sample: peripheral blood. This TCR derives from a woman of 80 years or more with COVID-19, enrolled during active disease.

The CDR3 protein is CASREGGTRRNSPLHF. CDR3 nucleotide sequence: TGTGCCAGCAGAGAGGGAGGGACAAGGAGGAATTCACCCCTCCACTTT. This chain links TRBV9 with TRBJ1-6; D might be TRBD1 (6 bases). The V end lost 5 bases, the J end lost 7 bases, and 19 bases lay between the germline ends. CDR1 and CDR2 from the germline V gene are SGDLS and YYNGEE. The CDR3 has 16 amino acids. Variable domain in full (rest from reference TRBV9 and TRBJ1-6): DSGVTQTPKHLITATGQRVTLRCSPRSGDLSVYWYQQSLDQGLQFLIQYYNGEERAKGNILERFSAQQFPDLHSELNLSSLELGDSALYFCASREGGTRRNSPLHFGNGTRLTVT.